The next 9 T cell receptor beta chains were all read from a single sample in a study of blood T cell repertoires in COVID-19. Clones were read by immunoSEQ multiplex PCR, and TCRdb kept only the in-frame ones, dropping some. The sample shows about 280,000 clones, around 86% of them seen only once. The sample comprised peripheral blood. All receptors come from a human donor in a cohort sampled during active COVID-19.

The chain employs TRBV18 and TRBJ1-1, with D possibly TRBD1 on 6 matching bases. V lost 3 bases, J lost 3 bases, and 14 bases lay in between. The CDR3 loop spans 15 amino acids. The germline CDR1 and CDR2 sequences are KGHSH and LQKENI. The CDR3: CASSPVTGSHTEAFF. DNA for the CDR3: TGTGCCAGCTCACCCGTGACAGGATCCCACACTGAAGCTTTCTTT.

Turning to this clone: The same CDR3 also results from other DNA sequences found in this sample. CDR3 in DNA: TGTGCCAGCAGCCAAGCCAGCTATGGCTACACCTTC. This translates into CASSQASYGYTF. The chain employs TRBV3-1 (or the pseudogene TRBV3-2) and TRBJ1-2; D gene unclear. Germline CDR1 is LGHDT and CDR2 is YNNKEL (reference sequence). The V gene lost 1 base and the J gene lost 4 bases, with 4 bases spanning the gap. The CDR3 sequence is 12 residues long.

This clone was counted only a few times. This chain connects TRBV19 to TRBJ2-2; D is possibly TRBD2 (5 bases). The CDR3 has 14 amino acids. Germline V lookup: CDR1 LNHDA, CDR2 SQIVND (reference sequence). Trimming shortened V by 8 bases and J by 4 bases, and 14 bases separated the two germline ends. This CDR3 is CASQGREFTGELFF. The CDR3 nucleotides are TGTGCCAGTCAAGGACGGGAATTCACCGGGGAGCTGTTTTTT.

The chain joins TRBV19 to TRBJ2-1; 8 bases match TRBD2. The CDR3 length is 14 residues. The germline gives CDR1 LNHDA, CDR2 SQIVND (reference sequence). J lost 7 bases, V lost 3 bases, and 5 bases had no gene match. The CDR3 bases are TGTGCCAGTAGTATGTCCGCGGGAGGTAATGAGCAGTTCTTC. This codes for CASSMSAGGNEQFF.

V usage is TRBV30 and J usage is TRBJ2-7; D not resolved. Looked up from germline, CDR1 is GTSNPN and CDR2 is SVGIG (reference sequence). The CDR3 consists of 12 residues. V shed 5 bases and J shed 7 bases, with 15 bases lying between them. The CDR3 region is CAWSNVLEEQYF. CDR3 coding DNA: TGTGCCTGGTCCAACGTACTGGAGGAGCAGTACTTC. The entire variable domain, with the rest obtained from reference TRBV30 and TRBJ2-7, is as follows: SQTIHQWPATLVQPVGSPLSLECTVEGTSNPNLYWYRQAAGRGLQLLFYSVGIGQISSEVPQNLSASRPQDRQFILSSKKLLLSDSGFYLCAWSNVLEEQYFGPGTRLTVT.

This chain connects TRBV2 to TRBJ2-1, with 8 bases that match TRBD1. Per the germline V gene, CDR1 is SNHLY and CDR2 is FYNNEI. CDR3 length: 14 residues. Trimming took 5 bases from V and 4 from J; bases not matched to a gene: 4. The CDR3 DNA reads TGTGCCAGCAGTTTACAGGGGGTATACAATGAGCAGTTCTTC. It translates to CASSLQGVYNEQFF.

CDR3 DNA: TGCGCCAGCAGGCCGGACGGAAGAGGGATCGGGGAGCTGTTTTTT. Translated, it gives CASRPDGRGIGELFF. The V gene is TRBV5-1, the J gene TRBJ2-2; D may be TRBD2 (5 bases). CDR3 length: 15 amino acids. Trimming took off 5 bases at V and 7 bases at J, with 18 bases between the two ends. The V gene's germline CDR1 is SGHRS and CDR2 YFSETQ.

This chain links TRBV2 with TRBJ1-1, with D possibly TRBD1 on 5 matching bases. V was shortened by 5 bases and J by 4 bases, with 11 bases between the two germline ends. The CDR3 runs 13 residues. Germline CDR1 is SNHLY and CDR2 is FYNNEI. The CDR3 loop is CASSFDRATEAFF. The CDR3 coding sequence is TGTGCCAGCAGTTTCGACAGAGCCACTGAAGCTTTCTTT. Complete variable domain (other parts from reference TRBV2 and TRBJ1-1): EPEVTQTPSHQVTQMGQEVILRCVPISNHLYFYWYRQILGQKVEFLVSFYNNEISEKSEIFDDQFSVERPDGSNFTLKIRSTKLEDSAMYFCASSFDRATEAFFGQGTRLTVV.

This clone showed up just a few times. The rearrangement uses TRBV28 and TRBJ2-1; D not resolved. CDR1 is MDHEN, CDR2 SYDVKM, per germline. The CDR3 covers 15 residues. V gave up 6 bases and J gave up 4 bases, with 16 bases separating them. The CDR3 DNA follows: TGTGCCAGCAGCCTCTCACCAACTCGATACAATGAGCAGTTCTTC. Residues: CASSLSPTRYNEQFF.